A single sample is the source of the 17 T cell receptor beta chains below, sequenced in a study of blood T cells in healthy people across ages. It was with a sample-barcoded 5' primer and a J-beta primer mix that a second PCR of roughly 7 to 12 cycles was run. TCRdb processed the 5' RACE reads anew with MiXCR; each CDR3 protein has one entry. The data contain 1.5 million to 2 million distinct CDR3 sequences, 28% of them singletons. The sample was blood. Receptors were obtained from a woman aged 30 to 39 in good health.

The chain employs TRBV6-1 and TRBJ2-7, with D perhaps matching TRBD1 (5 bases). V lost 2 bases, J lost 7 bases, and 12 bases lay in between. The germline V gene encodes CDR1 MNHNS and CDR2 SASEGT. This CDR3 spans 13 amino acids. The CDR3 reads CASSEIGAGEQYF. CDR3 coding DNA: TGTGCCAGCAGTGAAATAGGGGCTGGAGAGCAGTACTTC.

The chain combines TRBV14 with TRBJ1-2; 7 nucleotides agree with TRBD1. Germline V gene data show CDR1 as SGHDN and CDR2 as FVKESK. Trimming took 0 bases from V and 3 from J; bases not matched to a gene: 13. The CDR3 sequence is 18 residues long. Here the CDR3 DNA reads TGTGCCAGCAGCCAAGATCGTTGGGGAGGGGGCTCATACTATGGCTACACCTTC. Amino acid sequence: CASSQDRWGGGSYYGYTF.

To note about this clonotype: Possible read error: a much larger clone is one base away. The genes are TRBV28 and TRBJ2-4; no definite D call. The assigned J gene may be wrong: the sequence end matches TRBJ2-7 better. Germline CDR1 and CDR2: MDHEN and SYDVKM. This CDR3 has 10 residues. CDR3 in amino acids: CASTVREQYF. CDR3 sequence (DNA): TGTGCCAGCACGGTCCGCGAGCAGTACTTC.

In its sample, this clonotype was seen once. This may be a read error: a much more frequent sequence differs by one nucleotide. The chain employs TRBV28 and TRBJ2-7, with a tentative D call TRBD2 (6 bases). The CDR3 is made up of 13 amino acids. Germline V gene sequence: CDR1 MDHEN, CDR2 SYDVKM. The CDR3, as DNA: TGTGCCGGCAGGACAAGCGGGTCGCGCGAGCAGTACTTC. Encoded protein: CAGRTSGSREQYF.

V gene TRBV20-1 combines with J gene TRBJ2-7; TRBD2 agrees at 8 bases. The CDR3 is made up of 16 amino acids. Germline trimming cut 1 base from V and 3 bases from J; bases unmatched to any gene: 11. The germline gives CDR1 DFQATT, CDR2 SNEGSKA (reference sequence). CDR3 loop: CSARGDLATSDYEQYF. Here the CDR3 DNA reads TGCAGTGCTAGAGGGGACCTGGCGACTAGCGACTACGAGCAGTACTTC.

This sequence joins TRBV12-3 or TRBV12-4 and TRBJ1-4, with D hard to call. This CDR3 region has 15 residues. Trimming cost V 0 bases and J 3 bases, with 8 bases left between them. The CDR3 DNA is TGTGCCAGCAGTTTAGCCGGGAAATCTAATGAAAAACTGTTTTTT. Translation: CASSLAGKSNEKLFF.

On this clonotype itself: A much larger clone lies a single base off, so this may be a read error. The chain carries TRBV12-3 or TRBV12-4 and TRBJ2-7, with a possible D match to TRBD1 (6 bases). The CDR3 sequence is 13 residues long. The DNA for the CDR3 is TGTGCCAGCAGCGGGCAGGGGACCTACGGGCAGTACTTC. This codes for CASSGQGTYGQYF.

This clonotype was picked up a small number of times. V gene TRBV10-2 combines with J gene TRBJ2-7; 7 nucleotides align to TRBD2. Per germline, CDR1 WSHSY and CDR2 SAAADI. This CDR3 spans 14 amino acids. V trimming: 6 bases; J trimming: 2 bases; junction bases outside the gene matches: 7. The CDR3 sequence: CASRGLVGAYEQYF. The DNA for the CDR3 is TGCGCCAGCAGAGGACTAGTGGGGGCCTACGAGCAGTACTTC.

As for this clonotype: This may arise from a read error, as a much more abundant clone is one base away. The rearrangement links TRBV7-2 to TRBJ2-7; D unresolved. The CDR3 extends over 14 amino acids. Trimming shortened V by 1 base and J by 2 bases, and 9 bases separated the two germline ends. The germline gives CDR1 SGHTA, CDR2 FQGNSA. CDR3 loop: CASSLELVTYEQYF. CDR3 sequence (DNA): TGTGCCAGCAGCTTAGAGCTGGTGACCTACGAGCAGTACTTC.

This clonotype was recorded only once. V gene TRBV27 combines with J gene TRBJ1-2, with a tentative D call TRBD1 (5 bases). This CDR3 has 15 amino acids. Germline assignment: CDR1 MNHEY and CDR2 SMNVEV (reference sequence). V gave up 6 bases and J gave up 4 bases, with 18 bases separating them. The CDR3 sequence: CASSPTGRIAYGYTF. The CDR3 DNA reads TGTGCCAGCAGCCCGACGGGGCGCATTGCCTATGGCTACACCTTC.

The chain links TRBV11-2 to TRBJ2-5, with unresolved D. The CDR3 is made up of 15 amino acids. From germline, CDR1 is SGHAT and CDR2 FQNNGV. The V gene lost 3 bases and the J gene lost 4 bases, with 15 bases spanning the gap. CDR3 DNA: TGTGCCAGCAGCTTTCCGTCCCGAGTATTAGAGACCCAGTACTTC. This encodes CASSFPSRVLETQYF. The full variable domain, rest sourced from reference TRBV11-2 and TRBJ2-5, is EAGVAQSPRYKIIEKRQSVAFWCNPISGHATLYWYQQILGQGPKLLIQFQNNGVVDDSQLPKDRFSAERLKGVDSTLKIQPAKLEDSAVYLCASSFPSRVLETQYFGPGTRLLVL.

This clonotype was seen a few times. This chain links TRBV9 with TRBJ1-1; tentatively, D is TRBD1 (6 bases). The germline V and J ends were trimmed by 0 bases and 4 bases, with 13 bases remaining between them. Per germline, CDR1 SGDLS and CDR2 YYNGEE. This CDR3 contains 15 residues. The CDR3 DNA sequence: TGTGCCAGCAGCGTAGAGGGAGCCAGGGGCACTGAAGCTTTCTTT. Translating it yields CASSVEGARGTEAFF.

The chain carries TRBV3-1 and TRBJ1-1; D remains unclear. Germline values: CDR1 LGHDT, CDR2 YNNKEL (reference sequence). The CDR3 runs 13 residues. V shed 4 bases and J shed 7 bases, with 13 bases lying between them. CDR3 sequence reads: CASSPYMEGEAFF. The CDR3 DNA reads TGTGCCAGCAGCCCCTACATGGAGGGTGAAGCTTTCTTT.

This clonotype was observed a handful of times. V and J are TRBV7-6 and TRBJ1-4; no reliable D call. Germline assignment: CDR1 SGHVS and CDR2 FNYEAQ. This CDR3 is built from 15 residues. The V gene lost 7 bases and the J gene lost 10 bases, with 22 bases spanning the gap. CDR3 region: CASTLRTGPSGKLFF. CDR3 DNA: TGTGCCAGCACTCTTCGAACCGGGCCCAGCGGAAAACTGTTTTTT.

The chain is built from TRBV12-3 or TRBV12-4 and TRBJ2-2; D unresolved. The CDR3 loop spans 17 amino acids. V was shortened by 2 bases and J by 5 bases, with 18 bases between the two germline ends. CDR3 bases: TGTGCCAGCAGTTTAACCTTAAGGGCCAGCTGGACCGGGGAGCTGTTTTTT. As protein: CASSLTLRASWTGELFF.

The rearrangement uses TRBV6-5 and TRBJ1-1, with 10 positions matching TRBD1. The trim removed 6 bases at V and 6 bases at J, leaving 7 bases unmatched. Germline loops: CDR1 MNHEY, CDR2 SVGAGI. The CDR3 extends over 14 amino acids. The CDR3 sequence: CASRGTGVGSEAFF. In DNA form, the CDR3 reads TGTGCCAGCAGAGGGACAGGGGTGGGCTCTGAAGCTTTCTTT.

The genes are TRBV7-2 and TRBJ2-1; possibly TRBD2 for D (6 bases). The CDR3 totals 16 residues. V was shortened by 4 bases and J by 2 bases, with 15 bases between the two germline ends. The germline V gene encodes CDR1 SGHTA and CDR2 FQGNSA. In nucleotides, the CDR3 is TGTGCCAGCAGCTCCTCTAGCGCCAGGGCCTACAATGAGCAGTTCTTC. Translating it yields CASSSSSARAYNEQFF.